A selection of T cell receptor beta chains follows, all from one sample in a study of T cell clusters in autoimmune cytopenias. No DNA is given; TCRdb re-called the multiplex PCR reads and lists each CDR3 protein once. The sample holds more than 13,000 distinct CDR3 sequences. The source material was peripheral blood. These receptors all come from a human donor with an autoimmune cytopenia or autoimmune hepatitis (not recorded which). Each CDR3 is given with its conserved first and last residue. Not all rows give a size; the values are once, few, many and, for expanded clones, a class.

.,TRBJ2-1,TRBV10-3,CAISESGLVRANEQFF
medium-sized,TRBJ1-1,TRBV29-1,CSVTVVGTEAFF
.,TRBJ2-4,TRBV12-3/TRBV12-4,CASRPHQGSTAKNIQYF
.,TRBJ1-2,TRBV5-6,CASSHNVDRTGGYTF
.,TRBJ2-7,TRBV5-4,CASSFDRGAYEQYF
.,TRBJ2-5,TRBV6-1,CAMQREPGLAATQYF
medium-sized,TRBJ1-2,TRBV29-1,CSVDKAEPNYGYTF
.,TRBJ2-1,TRBV7-9,CASSGRDKSSYNEQFF
medium-sized,TRBJ2-2,TRBV12-3/TRBV12-4,CASSLAGGPNTGELFF
medium-sized,TRBJ2-3,TRBV19,CASSISVASDTQYF
.,TRBJ2-3,TRBV19,CASSISFHSLAGSSTDTQYF
medium-sized,TRBJ2-3,TRBV5-6,CASSSAASGRASDTQYF
.,TRBJ2-2,TRBV6-5,CASSYFGGHTGELFF
.,TRBJ2-2,TRBV6-2/TRBV6-3,CASSYSSTGGTGELFF
.,TRBJ1-4,TRBV30,CAWSVLKRPYEKLFF
.,TRBJ2-1,TRBV5-6,CASSLNYGLSDNEQFF
.,TRBJ2-1,TRBV5-5,CASSLGLADYNEQFF
medium-sized,TRBJ1-6,TRBV19,CASGTGNSPLHF
.,TRBJ2-4,TRBV12-3/TRBV12-4,CASSLTGPAKNIQYF
.,TRBJ1-1,TRBV29-1,CSVGKNTEAFF
.,TRBJ1-1,TRBV5-1,CASSLDRGGTEAFF
.,TRBJ2-2,TRBV6-5,CASSEARELFF
.,TRBJ1-6,TRBV6-1,CASSDRRADSPLHF
.,TRBJ2-7,TRBV12-3/TRBV12-4,CASSHSSYEQYF
.,TRBJ2-3,TRBV5-6,CASSWRTDTQYF
.,TRBJ1-4,TRBV12-3/TRBV12-4,CASRRGVVDEKLFF
.,TRBJ1-1,TRBV29-1,CSVERGGGGYTEAFF
.,TRBJ1-5,TRBV19,CASSLSASNQPQHF
.,TRBJ1-2,TRBV30,CAWSRDSTYYGYTF
.,TRBJ2-3,TRBV18,CASSPPRTGGGTDTQYF
medium-sized,TRBJ2-5,TRBV19,CASSMGLGETQYF
.,TRBJ2-6,TRBV10-3,CAISPAPGTGSGANVLTF
medium-sized,TRBJ1-6,TRBV12-3/TRBV12-4,CASSLGTGMGSPLHF
.,TRBJ2-1,TRBV18,CASSLEDRGPYNEQFF
.,TRBJ2-3,TRBV6-4,CASSDSSGGADTQYF
.,TRBJ2-1,TRBV11-2,CASSPTDGSSYNEQFF
.,TRBJ1-5,TRBV27,CASSFTGVNQPQHF
medium-sized,TRBJ2-5,TRBV6-2/TRBV6-3,CASSPPGDRVRKTQYF
.,TRBJ2-2,TRBV12-3/TRBV12-4,CASSKIAGSGELFF
.,TRBJ2-3,TRBV12-3/TRBV12-4,CASSLGLGGSTDTQYF
.,TRBJ2-3,TRBV18,CASLPLAGGTTSTDTQYF
.,TRBJ2-3,TRBV19,CASMRGSLGTDTQYF
medium-sized,TRBJ2-3,TRBV6-5,CASSYSGLGYGTDTQYF
.,TRBJ2-7,TRBV15,CATSRDFRGEQYF
.,TRBJ2-5,TRBV7-9,CASSFGPQETQYF
.,TRBJ2-7,TRBV6-5,CASSWTGVSEQYF
.,TRBJ1-2,TRBV30,CAWRSGGGHGYTF
medium-sized,TRBJ2-3,TRBV29-1,CSGGERGGRVTQYF
.,TRBJ1-2,TRBV6-5,CASSYSGTYYGYTF
.,TRBJ2-3,TRBV18,CASSPVGQGAGDTQYF
.,TRBJ2-1,TRBV7-9,CASSQTGGNEQFF
.,TRBJ2-1,TRBV5-6,CASSLPGLAGYNEQFF
.,TRBJ1-2,TRBV6-1,CASSEQQGIPNYGYTF